These T cell receptor beta chains were read from a single sample in a study of cytomegalovirus exposure and HLA in healthy donors. Sequenced by immunoSEQ multiplex PCR; TCRdb stores in-frame clones only, minus some. The table includes under 150,000 clones, 82% detected once. Sequencing used PBMCs. The origin of the receptors is a male donor in good health and CMV-seronegative. Both conserved end residues are part of each CDR3. Where a row states a size, it is once, few, many or the class of an expanded clone; other rows omit it.

clone_size: -
v_call: TRBV5-8
cdr3_length: 16
cdr3_aa: CASSLGRASGSYEQYF

clone_size: -
v_call: TRBV4-3
cdr3_length: 15
cdr3_aa: CASSLGTSGSDEQFF

clone_size: few
v_call: TRBV4-3
cdr3_length: 14
cdr3_aa: CASSSWVGDQPQHF

clone_size: -
v_call: TRBV28
cdr3_length: 16
cdr3_aa: CASSLRRGVWNQPQHF

clone_size: -
v_call: TRBV27
cdr3_length: 15
cdr3_aa: CASSLTSGSYNEQFF

clone_size: -
v_call: TRBV6-6
cdr3_length: 15
cdr3_aa: CASSRQGAGANVLTF

clone_size: -
v_call: TRBV6-5
cdr3_length: 14
cdr3_aa: CASTPGWGNQPQHF

clone_size: -
v_call: TRBV4-1
cdr3_length: 14
cdr3_aa: CASSQVKSANEQFF

clone_size: -
v_call: TRBV7-8
cdr3_length: 13
cdr3_aa: CASSLGVQREQYF

clone_size: few
v_call: TRBV27
cdr3_length: 14
cdr3_aa: CASSLTGGNQPQHF

clone_size: -
v_call: TRBV7-9
cdr3_length: 18
cdr3_aa: CASSSTRQGMPSSYGYTF

clone_size: -
v_call: TRBV5-8
cdr3_length: 15
cdr3_aa: CASSPHRVGNYEQYF

clone_size: -
v_call: TRBV19
cdr3_length: 15
cdr3_aa: CASSHGQGVYNEQFF

clone_size: -
v_call: TRBV7-9
cdr3_length: 17
cdr3_aa: CASSLPTTGSTSYEQYF

clone_size: -
v_call: TRBV7-2
cdr3_length: 15
cdr3_aa: CASSSGTGFTGGYTF

clone_size: -
v_call: TRBV28
cdr3_length: 13
cdr3_aa: CASTPGQSYGYTF

clone_size: -
v_call: TRBV5-5
cdr3_length: 13
cdr3_aa: CASSRTSGYEQYF

clone_size: few
v_call: TRBV7-9
cdr3_length: 16
cdr3_aa: CASSRGTGSGIDEQFF

clone_size: -
v_call: TRBV6-5
cdr3_length: 16
cdr3_aa: CASSYSTGVVSTEAFF

clone_size: -
v_call: TRBV9
cdr3_length: 14
cdr3_aa: CASGGGYLTDTQYF

clone_size: -
v_call: TRBV7-2
cdr3_length: 15
cdr3_aa: CASSRGALYTGELFF

clone_size: -
v_call: TRBV28
cdr3_length: 13
cdr3_aa: CASGFRGREKLFF

clone_size: -
v_call: TRBV30
cdr3_length: 12
cdr3_aa: CASPRGNGELFF

clone_size: -
v_call: TRBV7-9
cdr3_length: 15
cdr3_aa: CASTDLVSGNYGYTF

clone_size: -
v_call: TRBV19
cdr3_length: 13
cdr3_aa: CASRTGGETEAFF

clone_size: -
v_call: TRBV2
cdr3_length: 16
cdr3_aa: CASILRGAANTDTQYF

clone_size: -
v_call: TRBV4-1
cdr3_length: 13
cdr3_aa: CASSRGAGEKLFF

clone_size: -
v_call: TRBV7-3
cdr3_length: 15
cdr3_aa: CASSLAVAGGNEQFF

clone_size: -
v_call: TRBV21-1
cdr3_length: 22
cdr3_aa: CASSKRRDGLFGPRIYNQPQHF

clone_size: -
v_call: TRBV28
cdr3_length: 13
cdr3_aa: CASSLTVTYGYTF

clone_size: -
v_call: TRBV19
cdr3_length: 15
cdr3_aa: CASSTIGTGKETQYF

clone_size: few
v_call: TRBV6-6
cdr3_length: 12
cdr3_aa: CASSLSSYEQYF

clone_size: -
v_call: TRBV9
cdr3_length: 15
cdr3_aa: CASSVSGQSTDTQYF

clone_size: -
v_call: TRBV19
cdr3_length: 16
cdr3_aa: CASTLTGAGGNEKLFF

clone_size: few
v_call: TRBV9
cdr3_length: 12
cdr3_aa: CASSVDSGEQYF

clone_size: -
v_call: TRBV9
cdr3_length: 16
cdr3_aa: CASSVASAGFWYEQYF

clone_size: -
v_call: TRBV5-6
cdr3_length: 13
cdr3_aa: CASSRGQEAIRYF